Reported below is one TCR beta chain. Only in-frame clones appear in the TCRdb table, and some are missing; sequencing was by immunoSEQ multiplex PCR. The table lists roughly 14,000 clones, approximately 87% of them singletons. This record comes from a study of technical replicates of blood from four donors. The germline V gene has CDR1 MDHEN and CDR2 SYDVKM. The CDR3 has 15 amino acids. V lost 6 bases to trimming and J lost 5 bases; unmatched junction nucleotides: 12. The receptor was isolated from a human donor in good health. Material for sequencing was PBMCs. The rearrangement joins TRBV28 to TRBJ1-1; 7 bases fit TRBD1. CDR3 region: CASSPVNRGETEAFF. Here the CDR3 DNA reads TGTGCCAGCAGCCCCGTTAACAGGGGCGAGACTGAAGCTTTCTTT.